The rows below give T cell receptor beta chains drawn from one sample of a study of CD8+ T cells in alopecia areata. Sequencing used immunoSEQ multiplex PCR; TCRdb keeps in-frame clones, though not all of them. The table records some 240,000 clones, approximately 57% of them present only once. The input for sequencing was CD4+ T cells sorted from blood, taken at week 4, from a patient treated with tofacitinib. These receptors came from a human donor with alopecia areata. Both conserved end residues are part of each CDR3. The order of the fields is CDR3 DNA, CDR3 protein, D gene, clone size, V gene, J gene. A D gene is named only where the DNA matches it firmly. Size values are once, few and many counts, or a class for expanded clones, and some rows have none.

DNA: TGTGCCAGCAGCCCTATTAGCAATCAGCCCCAGCATTTT
CDR3: CASSPISNQPQHF
D: NA
size: NA
V: TRBV6-1
J: TRBJ1-5

DNA: TGCGCCAGCAGCCGGGTCGGGTGGGGCGCAGATACGCAGTATTTT
CDR3: CASSRVGWGADTQYF
D: NA
size: NA
V: TRBV4-3
J: TRBJ2-3

DNA: TGTGCCAGCTCTAGCGGGGCGACAGATACGCAGTATTTT
CDR3: CASSSGATDTQYF
D: TRBD2
size: NA
V: TRBV18
J: TRBJ2-3

DNA: TGCAGTTATAGGCAGAACACTGAAGCTTTCTTT
CDR3: CSYRQNTEAFF
D: NA
size: NA
V: TRBV29-1
J: TRBJ1-1

DNA: TGTGCCTGGAGTGGGACAGGGAACACTGAAGCTTTCTTT
CDR3: CAWSGTGNTEAFF
D: TRBD1
size: NA
V: TRBV30
J: TRBJ1-1

DNA: TGCAGCGTTGTGAGGTCCGGACGGAAGGCCTATGGCTACACCTTC
CDR3: CSVVRSGRKAYGYTF
D: NA
size: NA
V: TRBV29-1
J: TRBJ1-2

DNA: TGCAGCGTCCAGGGGGACAATCAGCCCCAGCATTTT
CDR3: CSVQGDNQPQHF
D: TRBD1
size: NA
V: TRBV29-1
J: TRBJ1-5

DNA: TGCGCCAGCAGCCAAGGAGGGACCGGGAATGGCTACACCTTC
CDR3: CASSQGGTGNGYTF
D: NA
size: NA
V: TRBV4-3
J: TRBJ1-2

DNA: TGTGCCATCAAAGGGACAGGCGAATACGAGCAGTACTTC
CDR3: CAIKGTGEYEQYF
D: TRBD1
size: few
V: TRBV10-3
J: TRBJ2-7

DNA: TGCAGCGCTACCGGGACAGCAAACAATGAGCAGTTCTTC
CDR3: CSATGTANNEQFF
D: TRBD1
size: NA
V: TRBV29-1
J: TRBJ2-1

DNA: TGTGCCAGCAGCCAGGGGGGGCCCAATGAGCAGTTCTTC
CDR3: CASSQGGPNEQFF
D: NA
size: NA
V: TRBV7-2
J: TRBJ2-1

DNA: TGTGCCAGCAGTGTGAGGGGGCTCGAAAAACTGTTTTTT
CDR3: CASSVRGLEKLFF
D: TRBD1
size: NA
V: TRBV2
J: TRBJ1-4

DNA: TGTGCCAGCAGCCGGACTTCCCTATACACAGATACGCAGTATTTT
CDR3: CASSRTSLYTDTQYF
D: NA
size: NA
V: TRBV7-8
J: TRBJ2-3

DNA: TGTGCCAGTAGAGTGGGACAGACTAACACTGAAGCTTTCTTT
CDR3: CASRVGQTNTEAFF
D: TRBD1
size: few
V: TRBV19
J: TRBJ1-1

DNA: TGCAGCGTTGAAGATACAGGGGAAATCAAAGGTGTAACCCAGTACTTC
CDR3: CSVEDTGEIKGVTQYF
D: TRBD1
size: NA
V: TRBV29-1
J: TRBJ2-5

DNA: TGTGCCTGGAGCCAAACCAACTTTCATGGCTACACCTTC
CDR3: CAWSQTNFHGYTF
D: NA
size: NA
V: TRBV30
J: TRBJ1-2

DNA: TGCAGCGTGACAGGGGGGCTGAACACTGAAGCTTTCTTT
CDR3: CSVTGGLNTEAFF
D: TRBD1
size: NA
V: TRBV29-1
J: TRBJ1-1

DNA: TGCAGCGTGGGGGGCAGGGCACGGCGCGAGCAGTACTTC
CDR3: CSVGGRARREQYF
D: NA
size: NA
V: TRBV29-1
J: TRBJ2-7

DNA: TGTGCCAGCAGCGCCGGACAGGGGCGCACAGATACGCAGTATTTT
CDR3: CASSAGQGRTDTQYF
D: TRBD1
size: few
V: TRBV9
J: TRBJ2-3

DNA: TGCGCCAGCAGCCAAGGGTTAGCGATCTCTGGGGCCAACGTCCTGACTTTC
CDR3: CASSQGLAISGANVLTF
D: NA
size: NA
V: TRBV4-1
J: TRBJ2-6

DNA: TGCGCCAGCAGCTTGGTTGGGGAGATTAATTCACCCCTCCACTTT
CDR3: CASSLVGEINSPLHF
D: NA
size: NA
V: TRBV5-1
J: TRBJ1-6

DNA: TGTGCCAGCAGTGCAACCGGCCCCTCGTCTGGGGCCAACGTCCTGACTTTC
CDR3: CASSATGPSSGANVLTF
D: NA
size: NA
V: TRBV2
J: TRBJ2-6

DNA: TGTGCCAGCAGTATAAGGGACGGCTACGAGCAGTACTTC
CDR3: CASSIRDGYEQYF
D: NA
size: many
V: TRBV27
J: TRBJ2-7

DNA: TGCAGCGTCACTAATCCCGCGAACACCGGGGAGCTGTTTTTT
CDR3: CSVTNPANTGELFF
D: NA
size: NA
V: TRBV29-1
J: TRBJ2-2

DNA: TGTGCCTGGAGTATTGCCCAGGGAGGGGAGCCCCAGCATTTT
CDR3: CAWSIAQGGEPQHF
D: NA
size: many
V: TRBV30
J: TRBJ1-5

DNA: TGCGCCAGCAGCCAAGAGTTGCTACCCGGGGAGCTGTTTTTT
CDR3: CASSQELLPGELFF
D: NA
size: NA
V: TRBV4-3
J: TRBJ2-2